The count of the clone carrying this T cell receptor beta chain is one. The entry originates in a study of patients and donors after allogeneic stem cell transplantation. TCRdb re-called the RT-PCR reads with MiXCR, one entry per CDR3 protein. Of under 200,000 distinct CDR3 sequences detected, approximately 31% appear once; the ten largest clones hold around 3.3%. The sequenced sample consisted of blood, either unsorted or a sorted T cell fraction (not recorded which). The receptor's source is a human donor who was either an allogeneic HSCT recipient or a stem cell or donor lymphocyte infusion donor (not recorded which). It is not recorded whose cells these are; they may come from a transplant donor.

The CDR3 DNA sequence: TGTGCCAGCAGCTCTTCATGGGACAGTCAAGAGACCCAGTACTTC. This gives the protein CASSSSWDSQETQYF. The chain combines TRBV7-6 with TRBJ2-5; TRBD1 aligns across 7 bases. There are 15 residues in the CDR3. V trimming: 4 bases; J trimming: 2 bases; junction bases outside the gene matches: 7. Per the germline V gene, CDR1 is SGHVS and CDR2 is FNYEAQ.